Following are 16 T cell receptor beta chains from one sample sequenced in a study of CD4+ T cells in melanoma. The assay was immunoSEQ multiplex PCR, and TCRdb's table has in-frame clones only and misses some. In the table there are roughly 110,000 clones, about nine tenths of which are singletons. The specimen was peripheral blood. These receptors all come from a human donor with melanoma.

J is TRBJ2-7 and V is TRBV13; TRBD2 aligns across 8 bases. The CDR3 extends over 15 amino acids. Losses at the gene ends were 1 base for V and 7 bases for J; bases not matched to a gene: 9. Germline V gene sequence: CDR1 PRHDT, CDR2 FYEKMQ (reference sequence). The CDR3 DNA is TGTGCCAGCAGCTTAGATAGCGGGGCCGCTGTGGAGCAGTACTTC. This gives the protein CASSLDSGAAVEQYF.

The chain links TRBV4-3 to TRBJ1-5; a weak D match, TRBD1 (6 bases). Trimming pared 1 base from V and 0 bases from J, leaving 10 bases between. CDR3 length: 16 residues. Germline V lookup: CDR1 LGHNA, CDR2 YSLEER. CDR3 in amino acids: CASSQATGHSNQPQHF. As DNA, the CDR3 is TGCGCCAGCAGCCAAGCTACAGGGCATAGCAATCAGCCCCAGCATTTT.

The rearrangement uses TRBV27 and TRBJ2-7, with 9 bases that match TRBD1. After removal of 5 bases from V and 4 bases from J, the junction contained 15 bases not matched to a gene. The CDR3 runs to 17 residues. Germline CDR1 is MNHEY and CDR2 is SMNVEV (reference sequence). The CDR3 coding sequence is TGTGCCAGCAGTCCGCGCCCCCACCAACAGGGGGCTTACGAGCAGTACTTC. Protein product: CASSPRPHQQGAYEQYF.

This clone was recorded only once. V is TRBV5-6 and J is TRBJ2-5, with 8 bases that match TRBD1. This CDR3 is built from 14 residues. J was trimmed by 1 base and V by 4 bases; bases with no gene match: 3. CDR1 is SGHDT and CDR2 is YYEEEE in the germline V gene. The CDR3 DNA is TGTGCCAGCAGCCACGGGACAGGCCAAGAGACCCAGTACTTC. This encodes CASSHGTGQETQYF. Supplemented by reference TRBV5-6 and TRBJ2-5, the full variable domain reads DAGVTQSPTHLIKTRGQQVTLRCSPKSGHDTVSWYQQALGQGPQFIFQYYEEEERQRGNFPDRFSGHQFPNYSSELNVNALLLGDSALYLCASSHGTGQETQYFGPGTRLLVL.

The genes are TRBV19 and TRBJ2-5; 8 nucleotides align to TRBD1. This CDR3 contains 15 residues. Germline V lookup: CDR1 LNHDA, CDR2 SQIVND (reference sequence). With V trimmed by 5 bases and J by 7 bases, 12 bases remained unmatched. CDR3 amino acids: CASSFGTGLPGTQYF. The CDR3 DNA is TGTGCCAGTAGTTTCGGGACAGGCCTACCGGGGACCCAGTACTTC. Full variable domain (remainder filled in from reference TRBV19 and TRBJ2-5): DGGITQSPKYLFRKEGQNVTLSCEQNLNHDAMYWYRQDPGQGLRLIYYSQIVNDFQKGDIAEGYSVSREKKESFPLTVTSAQKNPTAFYLCASSFGTGLPGTQYFGPGTRLLVL.

This sequence joins TRBV13 and TRBJ1-3; the D gene is possibly TRBD1 (5 bases). The V and J ends lost 3 bases and 4 bases respectively, with 19 bases between them. Germline assignment: CDR1 PRHDT and CDR2 FYEKMQ (reference sequence). This CDR3 is 17 amino acids long. The DNA for the CDR3 is TGTGCCAGCAGCTTCCCACCCGGGGACCTGTTGGGAAACACCATATATTTT. It yields the protein CASSFPPGDLLGNTIYF.

This clone was detected once. The chain has TRBV2 and TRBJ2-3, with TRBD2 identical over 9 bases. This CDR3 has 14 amino acids. Germline loops: CDR1 SNHLY, CDR2 FYNNEI. V was clipped by 4 bases and J by 5 bases; unmatched bases: 4. CDR3 amino acids: CASSVSGGLDTQYF. The CDR3 bases are TGTGCCAGCAGTGTTAGCGGGGGATTAGATACGCAGTATTTT.

This chain links TRBV4-2 with TRBJ2-2; D possibly matches TRBD1 or TRBD2 (6 bases each). Deletions cut 5 bases from V and 7 bases from J, with 14 bases between. The CDR3 totals 14 residues. Germline CDR1 LGHNA, CDR2 YNFKEQ. CDR3 DNA: TGTGCCAGCAGCTTAACAGGGACTGGCGGGGAGCTGTTTTTT. Translated, it gives CASSLTGTGGELFF.

This clone has more than one count but fewer than ten. This chain uses TRBV28 with TRBJ2-1; D is possibly TRBD1 or TRBD2 (5 bases each). Germline values: CDR1 MDHEN, CDR2 SYDVKM. This CDR3 spans 13 amino acids. V lost 6 bases, J lost 9 bases, and 15 bases lay in between. The CDR3: CASRGVLSGEQFF. CDR3 bases: TGTGCCAGCAGGGGGGTCTTGTCGGGTGAGCAGTTCTTC.

The genes are TRBV19 and TRBJ2-3, with D hard to call. This CDR3 has 15 residues. The V gene lost 3 bases and the J gene lost 2 bases, with 12 bases spanning the gap. Germline assignment: CDR1 LNHDA and CDR2 SQIVND (reference sequence). CDR3 residues: CASSIAARNTDTQYF. The CDR3 nucleotides read TGTGCCAGTAGTATTGCGGCGAGGAACACAGATACGCAGTATTTT.

This clone appeared once. CDR3 in amino acids: CASSRGYTDTQYF. CDR3 sequence (DNA): TGTGCCAGCAGCAGGGGCTACACAGATACGCAGTATTTT. The chain combines TRBV2 with TRBJ2-3; D possibly corresponds to TRBD1 (6 bases). V was shortened by 6 bases and J by 2 bases, with 9 bases between the two germline ends. Germline V lookup: CDR1 SNHLY, CDR2 FYNNEI. This CDR3 is built from 13 residues.

This chain links TRBV7-2 with TRBJ2-1; D not certain. The CDR3 is made up of 16 amino acids. Germline V gives CDR1 SGHTA, CDR2 FQGNSA. Trimming shortened V by 4 bases and J by 6 bases, and 19 bases separated the two germline ends. The CDR3 bases are TGTGCCAGCAGCTCCGCCCCAGCCCTGGGCACCAATGAGCAGTTCTTC. Its protein is CASSSAPALGTNEQFF.

This chain connects TRBV7-6 to TRBJ2-1; 10 nucleotides match TRBD2. The CDR3 is 13 amino acids. Trimming took 5 bases from V and 7 from J; bases not matched to a gene: 2. Germline-derived CDR1 and CDR2 are SGHVS and FNYEAQ. The CDR3 DNA reads as TGTGCCAGCAGCCTGGGACTAGCGAATGAGCAGTTCTTC. Encoded protein: CASSLGLANEQFF.

V usage is TRBV5-1 and J usage is TRBJ2-6, with 7 bases lining up with TRBD1. The CDR3 consists of 17 residues. The trim removed 4 bases at V and 4 bases at J, leaving 11 bases unmatched. In germline, CDR1 is SGHRS, CDR2 YFSETQ. Written as DNA, the CDR3 is TGCGCCAGCAGCCCCCGGGACAGCTTCTCGGGGGCCAACGTCCTGACTTTC. This codes for CASSPRDSFSGANVLTF.

This chain connects TRBV11-1 to TRBJ2-1; 7 nucleotides align to TRBD1. The ends lost 5 bases at V and 8 bases at J; junction bases unmatched: 3. Germline values: CDR1 SGHAT, CDR2 FQDESV (reference sequence). CDR3 length: 12 residues. Here the CDR3 DNA reads TGTGCCAGCAGCCTACAGGGGTATGAGCAGTTCTTC. Amino acids: CASSLQGYEQFF.

This clone was picked up a small number of times. The chain carries TRBV4-1 and TRBJ2-1, with 7 bases fitting TRBD1. The CDR3 is 16 amino acids. The junction had 11 bases not matched to a gene; V was cut back by 4 bases and J by 5 bases. Per the germline V gene, CDR1 is MGHRA and CDR2 is YSYEKL. The chain's CDR3 is CASSLPQGKLNNEQFF. DNA of the CDR3: TGCGCCAGCAGCCTCCCACAGGGGAAACTGAACAATGAGCAGTTCTTC.